This T cell receptor beta chain is from a study of vaccination and CD4 T cells after COVID-19. The germline V and J ends were trimmed by 4 bases and 6 bases, with 19 bases remaining between them. Per germline, CDR1 MNHNS and CDR2 SASEGT. The length of the CDR3 is 15 residues. Remarks on this clonotype: Its antigen remains unknown.

Findings of the study overall: Going from approximately 21 to 38, median SARS-CoV-2-reactive clonotypes did not rise significantly.

One entry per CDR3 protein, called by TCRdb with MiXCR from the PCR reads. The table has about 21,000 distinct CDR3 sequences, under 75% seen once; the top ten hold 0.99%. The rearrangement joins TRBV6-1 to TRBJ2-7; D may be TRBD2 (5 bases). Sequencing used CD4+ T cells from blood, obtained before SARS-CoV-2 vaccination. This receptor was taken from a human donor who had recovered from COVID-19. CDR3 coding DNA: TGTGCCAGCAGTGTAAAACCGGGAAGCTGGCTCGAGCAGTACTTC. Its translation is CASSVKPGSWLEQYF.